Listed below are T cell receptor beta chains from one sample, sequenced in a study of blood T cell repertoires in COVID-19. Some clones are missing from TCRdb's copy, which holds only in-frame ones; the method was immunoSEQ multiplex PCR. Of some 330,000 clones listed, under 95% are singletons. What was sequenced was PBMCs or T cells enriched from blood (not recorded which). These receptors were taken from a woman in her thirties who had recovered from COVID-19. The CDR3 runs from the conserved cysteine through the conserved F or W. Each record gives: D gene, V gene, J gene, clone size, CDR3 DNA, CDR3 protein. D genes are given only for firm matches. Some rows have no size entry. The others give once, few or many, or a class for an expanded clone.

>NA|TRBV3-1/TRBV3-2|TRBJ1-3|NA
TGTGCCAGCAGCCACGGGGTCTCTGGAAACACCATATATTTT
CASSHGVSGNTIYF
>TRBD1|TRBV11-2|TRBJ1-2|few
TGTGCCAGCAGCCACACAGGGGCTTCCAATGGCTACACCTTC
CASSHTGASNGYTF
>NA|TRBV4-3|TRBJ1-4|NA
TGCGCCAGCAGCCAAGAAGAGGCAGGGCCTCTGGAAAAACTGTTTTTT
CASSQEEAGPLEKLFF
>TRBD1|TRBV7-8|TRBJ2-5|NA
TGTGCCAGCAGCACGGGACAGGGCCAAGAGACCCAGTACTTC
CASSTGQGQETQYF
>TRBD1|TRBV29-1|TRBJ2-7|NA
TGCAGCGGCGCCAACAGGGGGTCTTACGAGCAGTACTTC
CSGANRGSYEQYF
>NA|TRBV29-1|TRBJ2-1|NA
TGCAGCGTTGAAGGGGCAGCCTACAATGAGCAGTTCTTC
CSVEGAAYNEQFF
>NA|TRBV10-3|TRBJ2-7|NA
TGTGCCATCAGTCGGGACTCCTCCGAGCAGTACTTC
CAISRDSSEQYF
>TRBD1|TRBV28|TRBJ1-1|NA
TGTGCCAGCAATACGGGACAGCTGAACACTGAAGCTTTCTTT
CASNTGQLNTEAFF
>TRBD2|TRBV14|TRBJ2-2|NA
TGTGCCAGCAGCCAAGATTTGCGGGGGGCGGAAACCGGGGAGCTGTTTTTT
CASSQDLRGAETGELFF
>NA|TRBV7-3|TRBJ2-2|NA
TGTGCCAGCAGAGAGGGTGGCACCGGGGAGCTGTTTTTT
CASREGGTGELFF
>NA|TRBV27|TRBJ2-3|NA
TGTGCCAGCGGAAGACTGCCCCTCGGAGATACGCAGTATTTT
CASGRLPLGDTQYF
>TRBD2|TRBV4-3|TRBJ2-1|once
TGCGCCAGCAGCCAAGAGCCTAGCGGGAGGGCCTACAATGAGCAGTTCTTC
CASSQEPSGRAYNEQFF
>TRBD2|TRBV2|TRBJ2-3|NA
TGTGCCAGCAGTTGGACTAGCGGGACAGATACGCAGTATTTT
CASSWTSGTDTQYF
>NA|TRBV27|TRBJ2-7|NA
TGTGCCAGCAGTCAGACCCAGGGACTCACATACGAGCAGTACTTC
CASSQTQGLTYEQYF
>NA|TRBV21-1|TRBJ1-2|NA
TGTGCCAGCAGGAGGACAGGGGGCTCCTCCGGGGATGGCTACACCTTC
CASRRTGGSSGDGYTF
>TRBD2|TRBV7-9|TRBJ2-2|NA
TGTGCCAGCACCCTAGGGCTAGCGGACACCGGGGAGCTGTTTTTT
CASTLGLADTGELFF
>TRBD1|TRBV4-1|TRBJ1-6|NA
TGCGCCAGCAGCCAAGGACAGGGAAGAAGTGGTTCACCCCTCCACTTT
CASSQGQGRSGSPLHF
>NA|TRBV28|TRBJ1-5|NA
TGTGCCAGCAGTTTATTCGGGGGGGTGAGCAATCAGCCCCAGCATTTT
CASSLFGGVSNQPQHF
>NA|TRBV11-2|TRBJ2-2|NA
TGTGCCAGCTCAGGGGCGAACACCGGGGAGCTGTTTTTT
CASSGANTGELFF
>NA|TRBV19|TRBJ2-1|NA
TGTGCCAGTACCATCTACAATGAGCAGTTCTTC
CASTIYNEQFF
>NA|TRBV3-1/TRBV3-2|TRBJ2-2|NA
TGTGCCAGCAGATCAGGGGCCCCCAACACCGGGGAGCTGTTTTTT
CASRSGAPNTGELFF
>TRBD2|TRBV4-2|TRBJ2-7|NA
TGTGCCAGCAGCCAAGGACCTAGCGGGGCCTACGAGCAGTACTTC
CASSQGPSGAYEQYF
>TRBD1|TRBV4-3|TRBJ1-2|few
TGCGCCAGCAGCCAATATCACGGCAGGGGGCCTAACTATGGCTACACCTTC
CASSQYHGRGPNYGYTF
>NA|TRBV5-1|TRBJ2-7|NA
TGCGCCAGCAGCTTGGAGACAGTGAGCTCCTACGAGCAGTACTTC
CASSLETVSSYEQYF
>NA|TRBV14|TRBJ1-2|NA
TGTGCCAGCAGCCTGGCGGAGGCGGGCTACACCTTC
CASSLAEAGYTF
>NA|TRBV7-9|TRBJ1-3|NA
TGTGCCAGCAGCTTTGAACAGGGTCCTGGAAACACCATATATTTT
CASSFEQGPGNTIYF
>TRBD1|TRBV6-5|TRBJ2-1|few
TGTGCCAGCAGGCATCGGACAGGGTGGAATGGGCAGTTCTTC
CASRHRTGWNGQFF
>TRBD2|TRBV29-1|TRBJ2-1|once
TGCAGCGTTCTGACTAGCGGGAGGGACAATGAGCAGTTCTTC
CSVLTSGRDNEQFF
>TRBD1|TRBV28|TRBJ2-3|NA
TGTGCCAGCAGTTCGACAGGGCCCACAGATACGCAGTATTTT
CASSSTGPTDTQYF
>NA|TRBV4-3|TRBJ2-7|few
TGCGCCAGCAGCCAAGATTATCAGGGGCATTCCTACGAGCAGTACTTC
CASSQDYQGHSYEQYF
>NA|TRBV7-2|TRBJ2-4|NA
TGTGCCAGCAACAACGAAAACATTCAGTACTTC
CASNNENIQYF
>NA|TRBV18|TRBJ1-6|NA
TGTGCCAGCTCACCGTTCGACAGAAGCTCCTATAATTCACCCCTCCACTTT
CASSPFDRSSYNSPLHF
>TRBD2|TRBV27|TRBJ2-7|NA
TGTGCCAGCAGTTCCCCCCGGCGGGGGGCCTACGAGCAGTACTTC
CASSSPRRGAYEQYF
>NA|TRBV10-3|TRBJ2-2|NA
TGTGCCATCAGACCTCATGGAGACACCGGGGAGCTGTTTTTT
CAIRPHGDTGELFF
>NA|TRBV5-1|TRBJ2-7|NA
TGCGCCAGCAGCTGGGGACTCCGCTCCTACGAGCAGTACTTC
CASSWGLRSYEQYF
>TRBD1|TRBV7-2|TRBJ1-2|NA
TGTGCCAGCAGCTTAGAGGGACAGGCTAGCTATGGCTACACCTTC
CASSLEGQASYGYTF
>NA|TRBV6-5|TRBJ1-2|NA
TGTGCCAGCAGTCAACAGGGAATAAATGGCTACACCTTC
CASSQQGINGYTF
>TRBD1|TRBV7-9|TRBJ1-1|NA
TGTGCCAGCAGCTTAAGCAGGGGGCTAGCGGTGAACACTGAAGCTTTCTTT
CASSLSRGLAVNTEAFF
>NA|TRBV18|TRBJ2-2|NA
TGTGCCAGCTCACCAGGGACACCGAACACCGGGGAGCTGTTTTTT
CASSPGTPNTGELFF
>TRBD2|TRBV15|TRBJ2-2|once
TGTGCCACCAGCAGCTCTCAGGCGGGAGGGAACACCGGGGAGCTGTTTTTT
CATSSSQAGGNTGELFF
>NA|TRBV4-3|TRBJ1-2|once
TGCGCCAGCAGCCAAGATATACTGGGGGCTGGTGGCTACACCTTC
CASSQDILGAGGYTF
>TRBD1|TRBV19|TRBJ2-3|NA
TGTGCCAGTCTACAGGGGGCGAGGGGCACAGATACGCAGTATTTT
CASLQGARGTDTQYF
>NA|TRBV14|TRBJ2-1|NA
TGTGCCAGCAGCCAAGGTTGGAGCGGGAATGAGCAGTTCTTC
CASSQGWSGNEQFF
>TRBD2|TRBV19|TRBJ2-1|NA
TGTGCCAGTAGTATAGAGACTAGCGGGACAGGATACCCCCTTTACAATGAGCAGTTCTTC
CASSIETSGTGYPLYNEQFF
>TRBD2|TRBV29-1|TRBJ2-3|NA
TGCAGCGTTGAAGGGACTAGCCCAGATACGCAGTATTTT
CSVEGTSPDTQYF
>NA|TRBV19|TRBJ2-2|NA
TGTGCCAGTAGACCTGCCACAGGCGGGGCGAACACCGGGGAGCTGTTTTTT
CASRPATGGANTGELFF
>NA|TRBV18|TRBJ2-7|once
TGTGCCAGCTCCCCTATATATAGGACAGATTCCCCCTACGAGCAGTACTTC
CASSPIYRTDSPYEQYF
>NA|TRBV7-8|TRBJ1-2|NA
TGTGCCAGCAGTCGAGCGACAGAGAGCTATGGCTACACCTTC
CASSRATESYGYTF
>NA|TRBV6-1|TRBJ1-6|NA
TGTGCCAGCAGTGTCGCGTGGGGGGTCCTTAATTCACCCCTCCACTTT
CASSVAWGVLNSPLHF
>NA|TRBV19|TRBJ1-5|NA
TGTGCCAGTAGTCCGACTGATTTTAGCAATCAGCCCCAGCATTTT
CASSPTDFSNQPQHF
>NA|TRBV9|TRBJ2-7|NA
TGTGCCAGCAGCGTAGAGGTCGGGACCTACGAGCAGTACTTC
CASSVEVGTYEQYF
>NA|TRBV25-1|TRBJ2-2|NA
TGTGCCAGCAGTGTTACACACACCGGGGAGCTGTTTTTT
CASSVTHTGELFF